The 32 T cell receptor beta chains below come from one sample, sequenced in a study of CXCR3-negative and CXCR3-positive naive CD8 T cells. Findings and caveats of the study: Relative to CXCR3-negative naive cells, CXCR3-positive naive cells had more hydrophobic TRB CDR3s.

All TRB cDNA libraries came from 5' RACE performed with UMI labels. TCRdb re-called the 5' RACE reads, yielding one record per CDR3 amino acid sequence without DNA. The sample includes 150,000 to 160,000 distinct CDR3 sequences. These receptors have no known antigen. The sequencing sample was made of naive CXCR3+ CD8+ T cells from blood. Indicated subset: CD45RO-CCR7+CD27+CD95- naive CD8+ T cells expressing CXCR3 (TNR3+). The origin of the receptors is a human donor in good health. Some clones in this sample may be carry-over from other donors' samples.

This chain's CDR3 is CASSHQNTVEQFF. The chain joins TRBV14 to TRBJ2-1. The CDR3 has 13 amino acids. Germline loops: CDR1 SGHDN, CDR2 FVKESK.

The chain has TRBV7-9 and TRBJ1-2. This CDR3 has 14 residues. Looked up from germline, CDR1 is SEHNR and CDR2 is FQNEAQ (reference sequence). CDR3 region: CASSLAREGYGYTF.

This chain connects TRBV12-3 or TRBV12-4 to TRBJ2-7; TCRdb reports TRBD1, a call that lacks DNA to check it against. The CDR3 extends over 16 amino acids. Here the CDR3 reads CASRAPKGQGASEQYF.

V is TRBV4-3 and J is TRBJ1-1; without DNA, the TCRdb call of TRBD1 cannot be checked. This CDR3 is built from 16 residues. Per germline, CDR1 LGHNA and CDR2 YSLEER. CDR3 loop: CASSQDPGTGGTEAFF.

The chain couples TRBV29-1 to TRBJ2-5; the TRBD1 assignment by TCRdb is unverifiable without DNA. CDR3 length equals 14 residues. CDR1 SQVTM and CDR2 ANQGSEA come from the germline V gene. CDR3 residues: CSVETPLTQETQYF.

This chain connects TRBV4-2 to TRBJ1-2; TCRdb names TRBD1, which stays unverified in the absence of DNA. CDR1 is LGHNA, CDR2 YNFKEQ, per germline. This CDR3 is 18 amino acids long. The CDR3 region is CASSQARTGGVRDYGYTF.

The chain recombines TRBV28 with TRBJ2-1; TCRdb selects TRBD1, and the lack of DNA leaves this call unchecked. The CDR3 consists of 15 residues. Looked up from germline, CDR1 is MDHEN and CDR2 is SYDVKM. The CDR3 here is CASSLGRARISEQFF.

The rearrangement joins TRBV4-1 to TRBJ2-3; TCRdb's D call of TRBD2 is untestable without DNA. This CDR3 spans 18 amino acids. Germline loops: CDR1 MGHRA, CDR2 YSYEKL. The CDR3 spells CASSQAPSGRANTDTQYF.

V gene TRBV7-2 combines with J gene TRBJ2-7. The V gene's germline CDR1 is SGHTA and CDR2 FQGNSA. This CDR3 has 13 residues. The CDR3 is CASSLEGWVEQYF.

The chain is built from TRBV11-3 and TRBJ2-7; TCRdb's D call of TRBD1 is untestable without DNA. CDR1 SGHNT and CDR2 YENEEA come from the germline V gene. This CDR3 has 16 residues. The CDR3 region is CASSHEDRGWSYEQYF.

The chain joins TRBV6-4 to TRBJ2-5; checking the TCRdb D call of TRBD1 is not possible without DNA. CDR1 MRHNA and CDR2 SNTAGT come from the germline V gene. The CDR3 consists of 13 residues. CDR3 region: CASSDGDRGTQYF.

The chain employs TRBV7-3 and TRBJ2-1; checking the TCRdb D call of TRBD2 is not possible without DNA. CDR1 and CDR2 (germline): SGHTA, FQGTGA. This CDR3 contains 16 residues. The CDR3 loop is CASSLFGGGPSYEQFF.

The chain joins TRBV19 to TRBJ2-1; the TCRdb D gene call, TRBD2, has no DNA to confirm it. CDR3 length equals 13 residues. The germline gives CDR1 LNHDA, CDR2 SQIVND (reference sequence). The CDR3 reads CASSIVGPNEQFF.

The J gene is TRBJ2-7, the V gene TRBV7-9; TCRdb selects TRBD1, and the lack of DNA leaves this call unchecked. The CDR3 runs 15 residues. Germline CDR1 is SEHNR and CDR2 is FQNEAQ (reference sequence). The CDR3 loop is CASSPPTSRLYEQYF.

V gene TRBV6-5 combines with J gene TRBJ2-2; TCRdb returns TRBD1, unconfirmable since there is no DNA. Looked up from germline, CDR1 is MNHEY and CDR2 is SVGAGI. This CDR3 region has 16 residues. CDR3 amino acids: CASSTNRVRGTGELFF.

This chain links TRBV11-2 with TRBJ1-1. Germline values: CDR1 SGHAT, CDR2 FQNNGV. This CDR3 is built from 16 residues. The chain's CDR3 is CASSLSRVAMVAEAFF. Full variable domain (rest looked up from reference TRBV11-2 and TRBJ1-1): EAGVAQSPRYKIIEKRQSVAFWCNPISGHATLYWYQQILGQGPKLLIQFQNNGVVDDSQLPKDRFSAERLKGVDSTLKIQPAKLEDSAVYLCASSLSRVAMVAEAFFGQGTRLTVV.

The chain combines TRBV2 with TRBJ2-7. CDR3 size: 12 residues. Germline V lookup: CDR1 SNHLY, CDR2 FYNNEI. CDR3 in amino acids: CASSEKTYEQYF.

This chain uses TRBV9 with TRBJ1-1; TCRdb lists TRBD1, though no DNA is available to test this call. This CDR3 has 17 residues. CDR1 and CDR2 (germline): SGDLS, YYNGEE. CDR3 loop: CASSVYSGSIGDTEAFF.

The V and J genes are TRBV7-8 and TRBJ2-7. The CDR3 runs 16 residues. Germline CDR1 and CDR2: SGHVS and FQNEAQ. The CDR3 region is CASSLETDRNSYEQYF.

The V gene is TRBV15, the J gene TRBJ2-2; TCRdb outputs TRBD1, but without DNA this stays unchecked. CDR3 length: 18 residues. Per the germline V gene, CDR1 is LNHNV and CDR2 is YYDKDF (reference sequence). Here the CDR3 reads CATSRTLGQGMNTGELFF.

The chain joins TRBV28 to TRBJ2-7; checking the TCRdb D call of TRBD2 is not possible without DNA. Germline V lookup: CDR1 MDHEN, CDR2 SYDVKM. This CDR3 is built from 19 residues. This CDR3 reads CASSHPPRVPNIVIYEQYF.

The chain combines TRBV20-1 with TRBJ1-3; the D call from TCRdb, TRBD1, cannot be confirmed without DNA. This CDR3 contains 16 residues. Germline V CDR1 and CDR2: DFQATT, SNEGSKA (reference sequence). CDR3: CSAEPVPWLSGNTIYF.

This chain connects TRBV28 to TRBJ2-1; TCRdb picks TRBD2, but there is no DNA to check that call. Germline V gene sequence: CDR1 MDHEN, CDR2 SYDVKM. The CDR3 consists of 14 residues. CDR3 loop: CASNQREGYNEQFF.

This CDR3 is CASSLNRAQFYEQYF. The chain combines TRBV7-6 with TRBJ2-7; TCRdb proposes TRBD1, but this gene call is untestable without DNA. The CDR3 has 15 residues. Germline V lookup: CDR1 SGHVS, CDR2 FNYEAQ.

The V call is TRBV29-1, the J call TRBJ2-3; TCRdb names TRBD1, which stays unverified in the absence of DNA. The germline V gene has CDR1 SQVTM and CDR2 ANQGSEA. The CDR3 extends over 14 amino acids. The CDR3 sequence: CSVRTGDNTDTQYF.

The gene calls are TRBV6-7 and TRBJ2-7. TRBV6-7 is marked as an open reading frame, function uncertain. There are 12 residues in the CDR3. CDR3: CASSYSSHRVNF.

J is TRBJ2-1 and V is TRBV12-3 or TRBV12-4; TCRdb gives TRBD2 as the D gene, but with no DNA this cannot be confirmed. The CDR3 loop spans 14 amino acids. The CDR3 loop is CASSLASGVSEQFF.

CDR3 residues: CASSPNGVENSPLHF. The genes are TRBV6-6 and TRBJ1-6. Germline V gene lookup returns CDR1 MNHNY and CDR2 SVGAGI (reference sequence). The CDR3 totals 15 residues.

The V gene is TRBV15, the J gene TRBJ2-1; TCRdb names TRBD2, which stays unverified in the absence of DNA. There are 17 residues in the CDR3. The germline CDR1 and CDR2 sequences are LNHNV and YYDKDF (reference sequence). This CDR3 reads CATSRDLVLAGYNEQFF.

The rearrangement links TRBV19 to TRBJ1-1; TCRdb's assignment of TRBD1 cannot be checked, as there is no DNA. The CDR3 length is 12 residues. The V gene's germline CDR1 is LNHDA and CDR2 SQIVND (reference sequence). The CDR3 spells CASTTGATEAFF.

The rearrangement uses TRBV27 and TRBJ2-1; TCRdb's D call, TRBD2, is unchecked because there is no DNA. The germline CDR1 and CDR2 sequences are MNHEY and SMNVEV (reference sequence). There are 15 residues in the CDR3. The chain's CDR3 is CASSLRATSYNEQFF.

The chain has TRBV5-1 and TRBJ2-7; TCRdb returns TRBD1, unconfirmable since there is no DNA. This CDR3 comprises 13 residues. Germline values: CDR1 SGHRS, CDR2 YFSETQ. The CDR3 protein is CASSSPVAYEQYF.